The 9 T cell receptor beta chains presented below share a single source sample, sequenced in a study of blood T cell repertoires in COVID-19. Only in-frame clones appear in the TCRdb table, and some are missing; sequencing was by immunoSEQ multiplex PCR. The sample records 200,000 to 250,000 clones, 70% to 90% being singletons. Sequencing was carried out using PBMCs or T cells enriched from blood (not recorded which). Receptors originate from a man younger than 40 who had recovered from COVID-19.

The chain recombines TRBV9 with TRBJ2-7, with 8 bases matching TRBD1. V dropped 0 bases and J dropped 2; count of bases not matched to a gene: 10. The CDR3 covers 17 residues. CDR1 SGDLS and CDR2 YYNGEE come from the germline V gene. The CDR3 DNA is TGTGCCAGCAGCGTAGGGACAGGGTTCTCCAGGGCCTACGAGCAGTACTTC. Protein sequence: CASSVGTGFSRAYEQYF.

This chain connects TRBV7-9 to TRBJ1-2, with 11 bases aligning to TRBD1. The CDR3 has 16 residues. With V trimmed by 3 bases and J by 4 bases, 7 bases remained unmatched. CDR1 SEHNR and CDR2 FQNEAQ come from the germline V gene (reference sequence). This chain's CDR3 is CASSFSSGTGGYGYTF. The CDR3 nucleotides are TGTGCCAGCAGCTTCTCCTCCGGGACAGGGGGCTATGGCTACACCTTC.

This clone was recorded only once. The CDR3 here is CASSQEGQAGRNEKLFF. Written as DNA, the CDR3 is TGTGCCAGCAGCCAAGAAGGTCAGGCGGGGCGGAATGAAAAACTGTTTTTT. V usage is TRBV4-2 and J usage is TRBJ1-4, with D perhaps TRBD1 (5 bases). V was shortened by 0 bases and J by 5 bases, with 16 bases between the two germline ends. The CDR3 contains 17 residues. The germline V gene encodes CDR1 LGHNA and CDR2 YNFKEQ.

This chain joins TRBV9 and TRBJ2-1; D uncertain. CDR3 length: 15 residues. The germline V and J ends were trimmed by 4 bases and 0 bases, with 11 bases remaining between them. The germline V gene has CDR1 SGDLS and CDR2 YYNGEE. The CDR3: CASSLQMSSYNEQFF. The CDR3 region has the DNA TGTGCCAGCAGCTTACAGATGAGCTCCTACAATGAGCAGTTCTTC.

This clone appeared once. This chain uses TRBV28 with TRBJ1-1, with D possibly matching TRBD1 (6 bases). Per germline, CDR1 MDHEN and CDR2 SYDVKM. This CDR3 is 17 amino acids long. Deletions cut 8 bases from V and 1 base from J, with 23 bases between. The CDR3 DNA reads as TGTGCCAGCGTAACCCCCCTCAGGGGCGCCGGGAACACTGAAGCTTTCTTT. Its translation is CASVTPLRGAGNTEAFF.

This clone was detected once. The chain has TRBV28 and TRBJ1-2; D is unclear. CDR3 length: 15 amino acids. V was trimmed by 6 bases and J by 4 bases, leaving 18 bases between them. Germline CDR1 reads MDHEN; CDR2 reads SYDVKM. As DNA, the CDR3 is TGTGCCAGCAGAATAGGTGGTACGGAGGGCTATGGCTACACCTTC. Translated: CASRIGGTEGYGYTF.

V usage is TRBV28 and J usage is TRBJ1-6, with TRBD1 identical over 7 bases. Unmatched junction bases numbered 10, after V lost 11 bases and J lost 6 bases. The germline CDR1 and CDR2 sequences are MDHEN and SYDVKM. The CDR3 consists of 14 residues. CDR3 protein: CAGRQGGFNSPLHF. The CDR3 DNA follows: TGTGCCGGACGACAGGGCGGGTTTAATTCACCCCTCCACTTT.

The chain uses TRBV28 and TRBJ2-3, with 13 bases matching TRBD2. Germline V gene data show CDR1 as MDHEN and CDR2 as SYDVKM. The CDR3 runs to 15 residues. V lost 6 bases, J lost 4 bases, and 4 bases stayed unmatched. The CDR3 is CASRETSGRADTQYF. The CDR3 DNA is TGTGCCAGCAGGGAAACTAGCGGGAGGGCAGATACGCAGTATTTT.

CDR3 nucleotide sequence: TGTGCCACTAGCCCCCCCGGGACTAGCGGCTACGAGCAGTACTTC. The encoded protein is CATSPPGTSGYEQYF. The gene calls are TRBV19 and TRBJ2-7; TRBD2 agrees at 11 bases. Germline V lookup: CDR1 LNHDA, CDR2 SQIVND (reference sequence). V lost 10 bases to trimming and J lost 3 bases; unmatched junction nucleotides: 11. The CDR3 runs 15 residues.